This T cell receptor beta chain originates from a study of identical twins. Germline V gives CDR1 LNHNV, CDR2 YYDKDF (reference sequence). Trimming stripped 5 bases from V and 0 bases from J, with 7 bases between. The CDR3 loop spans 14 amino acids. TCRdb called the 5' RACE reads again in MiXCR, with one record for every CDR3 protein. This sample has more than 400,000 distinct CDR3 sequences, with approximately 16% found just once. These data were likewise used in another study, on yellow fever vaccine responses in identical twins.

The receptor was isolated from a woman under 30 in good health. The chain has TRBV15 and TRBJ2-2; D is unresolved. Sequenced: CD4+ T cells sorted from blood. The CDR3 region is CATSGVTNTGELFF. For the CDR3, the DNA is TGTGCCACCAGCGGGGTGACGAACACCGGGGAGCTGTTTTTT.